This T cell receptor (beta chain) was recovered during a study of T-cell memory formation after mild COVID-19. Study details: The two donors had largely donor-specific TCR clusters.

Study observations and caveats: The CD4+ clones that contracted clustered mainly within CM and EM, and the CD8+ clones concentrated in EMRA.

V lost 0 bases and J lost 4; bases outside the gene matches: 5. Germline values: CDR1 LGHNA, CDR2 YSLEER. The CDR3 length is 15 residues. MiXCR, applied by TCRdb to the 5' RACE reads, yields one record per CDR3 protein. The sample includes roughly 250,000 distinct CDR3 sequences, 16% of them seen just once. About this clonotype itself: The antigen remains undetermined.

This sequence was found in a man younger than 35 who had mild COVID-19 (a few samples of this study predate the infection). Cell type and time point are not known. V is TRBV4-3 and J is TRBJ1-1; 7 nucleotides align to TRBD1. The sample taken for sequencing was PBMCs or a T cell subset sorted from them (not recorded which). The CDR3 reads CASSQDRHRGTEAFF. For the CDR3, the DNA is TGCGCCAGCAGCCAAGATCGGCACAGGGGCACTGAAGCTTTCTTT.